A selection of T cell receptor beta chains follows, all from one sample in a study of CD8 T cells in ankylosing spondylitis. TCRdb analysed the 5' RACE reads with MiXCR anew, one entry per CDR3 protein. The profile shows about 130,000 distinct CDR3 sequences, about 13% of them singletons. Material: blood, either unsorted or a sorted T cell fraction (not recorded which). Receptors originate from a female donor with ankylosing spondylitis or in good health (not recorded which). Both conserved end residues are part of each CDR3. A D gene is named only where the DNA matches it firmly. Only part of the rows carry a size: once, few, many, or a class if the clone is expanded.

clone size	D gene	J gene	V gene	CDR3 DNA	CDR3 protein
many	NA	TRBJ2-1	TRBV7-3	TGTGCCAGCAGCCTAAGCGGAGGAAGGGCGGAGTTCTTC	CASSLSGGRAEFF
few	NA	TRBJ2-7	TRBV30	TGTGCCTGGAGTGTACCAACAGGGAGCTCCTACGAGCAGTACTTC	CAWSVPTGSSYEQYF
few	TRBD2	TRBJ2-1	TRBV4-2	TGTGCCAGCAGCCAAGAAGCCAGCGGGGTCTACAATGAGCAGTTCTTC	CASSQEASGVYNEQFF
many	TRBD1	TRBJ2-2	TRBV5-1	TGCGCCAGCAGCATCGGGACAGTCAACACCGGGGAGCTGTTTTTT	CASSIGTVNTGELFF
many	NA	TRBJ2-1	TRBV2	TGTGCCAGCCAAGTGCCCCCTTTCTACAATGAGCAGTTCTTC	CASQVPPFYNEQFF
many	TRBD1	TRBJ1-5	TRBV12-3/TRBV12-4	TGTGCCAGCAGTTCAGGACAGGCCCCGTTTCAGCCCCAGCATTTT	CASSSGQAPFQPQHF
NA	TRBD1	TRBJ2-1	TRBV5-1	TGCGCCAGCAGCCGGGGACAGCTACATTTCTACAATGAGCAGTTCTTC	CASSRGQLHFYNEQFF
many	NA	TRBJ1-1	TRBV20-1	TGCAGTGTCTCTCGGGGGAACACTGAAGCTTTCTTT	CSVSRGNTEAFF
many	NA	TRBJ2-3	TRBV20-1	TGCAGTGCTCGCGGGGTTAGCACAGATACGCAGTATTTT	CSARGVSTDTQYF
NA	NA	TRBJ2-1	TRBV5-4	TGTGCCAGCAGCTCCGGACCCACCCTGTACAATGAGCAGTTCTTC	CASSSGPTLYNEQFF
few	NA	TRBJ2-7	TRBV6-6	TGTGCCAGCAGCTTACACATTTACGAGCAGTACTTC	CASSLHIYEQYF
NA	NA	TRBJ2-2	TRBV25-1	TGTGCCAGCACCGCCCAGAACACCGGGGAGCTGTTTTTT	CASTAQNTGELFF
few	TRBD1	TRBJ1-5	TRBV15	TGTGCCACCAGCAGAGATTGGCCCGGGCTCAAACAGGGGGCGGTGGTGCCCATCAATCAGCCCCAGCATTTT	CATSRDWPGLKQGAVVPINQPQHF
few	TRBD1	TRBJ2-2	TRBV6-1	TGTGCCAGCAGTGCAAACAGGGGTGACACCGGGGAGCTGTTTTTT	CASSANRGDTGELFF
NA	NA	TRBJ2-5	TRBV5-1	TGCGCCAGCAGCTTGTCCATCCCGACGGGACAAGAGACCCAGTACTTC	CASSLSIPTGQETQYF
NA	NA	TRBJ2-1	TRBV3-1	TGTGCCAGCAGCCCCTTCTGGGGAAATGACAATGAGCAGTTCTTC	CASSPFWGNDNEQFF
many	NA	TRBJ1-4	TRBV6-1	TGTGCCAGCAGTGAAGGCCCAGGTGAAAAACTGTTTTTT	CASSEGPGEKLFF
few	NA	TRBJ2-7	TRBV5-1	TGCGCCAGCAGCTTGATCCCAGGGACTGGTGAGCAGTACTTC	CASSLIPGTGEQYF
many	TRBD1	TRBJ1-2	TRBV5-1	TGCGCCAGCAGCTTGGACAGGGGGCAAGCGGCTGGCTACACCTTC	CASSLDRGQAAGYTF